The source of this T cell receptor (beta chain) is a study of T cell repertoires in cytomegalovirus infection. Study overall: Alongside well-studied HLA-B-restricted CMV epitopes, recently identified HLA-C-restricted CMV epitopes were also used. Through public TCR beta signatures, both CMV infection and matching HLA type were indicated.

This clonotype was seen once. Its antigen is still unknown. A junction boundary mismatches the germline segment, possibly from a read error. The length of the CDR3 is 14 residues. The germline V gene has CDR1 MGHDK and CDR2 SYGVNS. Regarding the study as a whole: The study found HLA-C-restricted CMV-specific TCR beta clonotypes dominating the ex vivo response.

TCRdb re-called the reads with MiXCR, one entry per CDR3 protein. The repertoire has about 830,000 distinct CDR3 sequences, 30% to 35% of them found once; the top ten carry around 12%. This TCR was recovered from a human donor in good health (CMV status not recorded). Some clones in this sample may be carry-over from other donors' samples. The chain links TRBV25-1 to TRBJ2-2; tentatively, D is TRBD1 or TRBD2 (5 bases each). The source material was cultured CD8+ T cells from PBMCs, sampled from culture after CMV antigen stimulation. CDR3 DNA: TGTGCCAGCAGTGAATATCAGGGCATGAGGGAGCTGTATTTT. Its translation is CASSEYQGMRELYF.